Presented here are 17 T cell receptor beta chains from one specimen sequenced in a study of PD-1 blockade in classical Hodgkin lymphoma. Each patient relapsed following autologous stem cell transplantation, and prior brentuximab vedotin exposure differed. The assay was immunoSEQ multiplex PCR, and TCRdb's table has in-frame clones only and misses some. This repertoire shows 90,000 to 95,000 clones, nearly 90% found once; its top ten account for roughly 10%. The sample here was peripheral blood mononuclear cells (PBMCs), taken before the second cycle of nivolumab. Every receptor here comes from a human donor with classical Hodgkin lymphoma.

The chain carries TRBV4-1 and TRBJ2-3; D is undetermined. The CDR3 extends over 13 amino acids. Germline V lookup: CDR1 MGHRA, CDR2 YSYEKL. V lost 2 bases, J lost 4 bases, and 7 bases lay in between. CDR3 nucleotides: TGCGCCAGCAGCCAAATACAGCCAGATACGCAGTATTTT. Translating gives CASSQIQPDTQYF.

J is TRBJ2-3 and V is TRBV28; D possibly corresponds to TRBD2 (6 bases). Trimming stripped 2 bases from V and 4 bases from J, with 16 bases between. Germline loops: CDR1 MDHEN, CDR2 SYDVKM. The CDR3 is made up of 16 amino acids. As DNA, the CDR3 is TGTGCCAGCAGTTTACGGGGTCGGGGGTACCCAGATACGCAGTATTTT. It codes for CASSLRGRGYPDTQYF.

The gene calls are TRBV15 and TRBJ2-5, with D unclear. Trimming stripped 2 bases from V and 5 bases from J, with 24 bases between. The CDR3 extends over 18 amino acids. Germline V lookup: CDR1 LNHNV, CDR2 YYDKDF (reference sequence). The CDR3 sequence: CATSRIESRLQREETQYF. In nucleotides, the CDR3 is TGTGCCACCAGCAGAATAGAATCTAGACTTCAAAGAGAGGAGACCCAGTACTTC.

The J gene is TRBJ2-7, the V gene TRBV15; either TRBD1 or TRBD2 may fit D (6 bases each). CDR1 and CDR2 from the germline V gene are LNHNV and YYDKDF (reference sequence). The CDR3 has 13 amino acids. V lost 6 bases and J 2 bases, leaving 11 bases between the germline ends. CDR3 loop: CATRIRGAYEQYF. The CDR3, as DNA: TGTGCCACCAGGATTAGGGGGGCCTACGAGCAGTACTTC.

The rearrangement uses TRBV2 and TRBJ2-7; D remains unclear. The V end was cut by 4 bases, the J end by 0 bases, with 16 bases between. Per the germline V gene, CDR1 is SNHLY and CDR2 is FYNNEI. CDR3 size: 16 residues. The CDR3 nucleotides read TGTGCCAGCAGTGGAGAATACGAGACTTCCTCCTACGAGCAGTACTTC. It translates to CASSGEYETSSYEQYF.

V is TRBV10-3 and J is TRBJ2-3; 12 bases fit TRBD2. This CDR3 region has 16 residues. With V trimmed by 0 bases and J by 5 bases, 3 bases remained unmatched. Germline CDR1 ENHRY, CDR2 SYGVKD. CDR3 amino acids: CAISESTSGGQDTQYF. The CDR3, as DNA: TGTGCCATCAGTGAGTCGACTAGCGGGGGTCAAGATACGCAGTATTTT.

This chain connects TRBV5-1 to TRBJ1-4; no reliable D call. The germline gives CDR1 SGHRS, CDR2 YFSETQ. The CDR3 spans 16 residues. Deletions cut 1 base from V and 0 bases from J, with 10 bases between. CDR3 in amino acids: CASSLNGFATNEKLFF. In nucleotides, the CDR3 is TGCGCCAGCAGCTTGAACGGTTTTGCAACTAATGAAAAACTGTTTTTT.

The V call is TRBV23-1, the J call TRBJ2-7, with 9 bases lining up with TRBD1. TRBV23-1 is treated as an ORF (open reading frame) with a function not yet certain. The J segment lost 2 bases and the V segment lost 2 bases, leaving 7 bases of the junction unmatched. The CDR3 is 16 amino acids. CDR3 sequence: CASSQGRDRDPYEQYF. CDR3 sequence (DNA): TGCGCCAGCAGTCAAGGACGGGACAGGGACCCCTACGAGCAGTACTTC.

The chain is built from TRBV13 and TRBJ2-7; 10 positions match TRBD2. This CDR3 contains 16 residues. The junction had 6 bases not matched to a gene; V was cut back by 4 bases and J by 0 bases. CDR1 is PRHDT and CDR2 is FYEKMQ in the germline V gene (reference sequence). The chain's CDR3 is CASSSHSGGPSYEQYF. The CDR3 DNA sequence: TGTGCCAGCAGCTCCCATAGCGGGGGGCCCTCCTACGAGCAGTACTTC.

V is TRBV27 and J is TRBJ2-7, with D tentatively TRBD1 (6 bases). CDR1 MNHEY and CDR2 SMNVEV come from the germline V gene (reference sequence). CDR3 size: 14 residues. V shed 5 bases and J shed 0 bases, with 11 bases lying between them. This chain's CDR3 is CASSTDRSSYEQYF. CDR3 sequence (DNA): TGTGCCAGCAGTACAGACAGGAGCTCCTACGAGCAGTACTTC.

CDR3 loop: CASSQEPLFEQYF. CDR3 DNA: TGCGCCAGCAGCCAAGAACCCCTCTTCGAGCAGTACTTC. V is TRBV4-1 and J is TRBJ2-7; D not resolved. Germline V gene sequence: CDR1 MGHRA, CDR2 YSYEKL. Trimming removed 0 bases from V and 6 bases from J, with 9 bases in between. This CDR3 spans 13 amino acids.

The CDR3, as DNA: TGTGCCAGCAGCCAAGATTTACCCTACGAGCAGTACTTC. It is translated as CASSQDLPYEQYF. The chain employs TRBV14 and TRBJ2-7; D ambiguous. This CDR3 has 13 amino acids. Trimming stripped 0 bases from V and 2 bases from J, with 5 bases between. Germline V gene lookup returns CDR1 SGHDN and CDR2 FVKESK.

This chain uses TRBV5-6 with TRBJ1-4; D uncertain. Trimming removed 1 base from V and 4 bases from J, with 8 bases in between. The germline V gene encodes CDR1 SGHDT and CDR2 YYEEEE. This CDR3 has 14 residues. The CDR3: CASSLKGLNEKLFF. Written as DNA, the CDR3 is TGTGCCAGCAGCTTGAAAGGGCTTAATGAAAAACTGTTTTTT.

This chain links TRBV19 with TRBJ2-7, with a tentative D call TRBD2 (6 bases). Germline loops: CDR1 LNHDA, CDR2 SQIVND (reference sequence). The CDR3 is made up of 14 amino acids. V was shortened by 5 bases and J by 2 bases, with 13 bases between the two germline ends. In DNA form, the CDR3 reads TGTGCCAGTAGTCCCATCGGGGGAACCTACGAGCAGTACTTC. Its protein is CASSPIGGTYEQYF.

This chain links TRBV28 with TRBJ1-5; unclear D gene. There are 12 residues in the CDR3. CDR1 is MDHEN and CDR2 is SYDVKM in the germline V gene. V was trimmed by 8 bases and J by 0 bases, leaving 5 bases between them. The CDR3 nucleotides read TGTGCCAGCCGAGTTAGCAATCAGCCCCAGCATTTT. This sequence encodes CASRVSNQPQHF.

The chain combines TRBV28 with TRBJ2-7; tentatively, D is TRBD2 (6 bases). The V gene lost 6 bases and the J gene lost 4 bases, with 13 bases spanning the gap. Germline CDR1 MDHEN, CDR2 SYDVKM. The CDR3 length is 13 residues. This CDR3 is CASRPTGGYEQYF. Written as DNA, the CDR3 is TGTGCCAGCAGACCGACCGGAGGGTACGAGCAGTACTTC.

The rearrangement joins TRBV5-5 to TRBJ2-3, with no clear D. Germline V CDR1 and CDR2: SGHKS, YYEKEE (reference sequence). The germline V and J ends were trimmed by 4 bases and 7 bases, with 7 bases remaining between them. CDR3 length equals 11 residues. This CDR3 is CASSEDHTQYF. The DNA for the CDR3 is TGTGCCAGCAGCGAGGACCATACGCAGTATTTT.